The 21 T cell receptor beta chains below come from one sample, sequenced in a study of CD8+ T cells in alopecia areata. Sequencing used cDNA as its template, made by extracting RNA and reverse transcribing it. This table comes from immunoSEQ multiplex PCR, and its TCRdb copy is limited to in-frame clones, with some not included. The repertoire holds 160,000 or so clones, with around 71% as singletons. The treatment here: oral pan-JAK inhibitor, 5-10 mg twice daily. Specimen: CD4+ T cells sorted from blood, collected at week 4, from a patient treated with tofacitinib. These receptors all stem from a human donor with alopecia areata.

V usage is TRBV29-1 and J usage is TRBJ2-5, with D uncertain. The CDR3 totals 11 residues. Germline CDR1 and CDR2: SQVTM and ANQGSEA. The ends were cut back, 4 bases at V and 5 bases at J, with 8 bases in the middle. CDR3 protein: CSVGERETQYF. The CDR3 bases are TGCAGCGTTGGGGAACGGGAGACCCAGTACTTC.

This clone was detected only a few times. The chain couples TRBV7-6 to TRBJ2-2; no definite D call. Trimming removed 1 base from V and 8 bases from J, with 8 bases in between. The germline CDR1 and CDR2 sequences are SGHVS and FNYEAQ. The CDR3 is 13 amino acids. In DNA, the CDR3 is TGTGCCAGCAGCTTAGTTGTCCGTGGGGAGCTGTTTTTT. Amino acids: CASSLVVRGELFF.

Notes on this clone: This specimen includes other DNA sequences encoding the same CDR3. The CDR3 region is CASSTGGNQPQHF. The CDR3 DNA is TGTGCCAGCTCAACAGGGGGCAATCAGCCCCAGCATTTT. The V call is TRBV18, the J call TRBJ1-5, with TRBD1 identical over 7 bases. The V and J ends lost 5 bases and 2 bases, in that order; junction bases with no gene match: 0. Germline CDR1 reads KGHSH; CDR2 reads LQKENI. The CDR3 length is 13 residues.

The chain employs TRBV7-2 and TRBJ2-7; no firm D call. Trimming removed 5 bases at V and 6 bases at J, with 11 bases between. Germline V gene lookup returns CDR1 SGHTA and CDR2 FQGNSA. CDR3 size: 12 residues. The CDR3 loop is CASSRPGSEQYF. The CDR3 DNA is TGTGCCAGCAGCCGTCCGGGCAGCGAGCAGTACTTC.

The DNA for the CDR3 is TGCAGCGGGGGGGAGGATGGCTACACCTTC. Its translation is CSGGEDGYTF. V is TRBV29-1 and J is TRBJ1-2; D possibly corresponds to TRBD1 (5 bases). V was clipped by 7 bases and J by 6 bases, with 9 bases between them. Per the germline V gene, CDR1 is SQVTM and CDR2 is ANQGSEA. This CDR3 is 10 amino acids long.

A note on this clone: The same CDR3 also results from other DNA sequences found in this sample. The rearrangement links TRBV9 to TRBJ2-6; D is unresolved. From germline, CDR1 is SGDLS and CDR2 YYNGEE. The length of the CDR3 is 15 residues. Trimming stripped 1 base from V and 4 bases from J, with 9 bases between. This CDR3 is CASSVTGTGANVLTF. The CDR3 DNA sequence: TGTGCCAGCAGCGTAACTGGAACCGGGGCCAACGTCCTGACTTTC.

There are many counts of this clone. This chain joins TRBV4-3 and TRBJ2-3, with D unresolved. Germline V gene sequence: CDR1 LGHNA, CDR2 YSLEER. The V gene lost 1 base and the J gene lost 7 bases, with 6 bases spanning the gap. This CDR3 is built from 12 residues. The CDR3 region is CASSQVGNTQYF. The CDR3 bases are TGCGCCAGCAGCCAAGTAGGGAATACGCAGTATTTT.

This clone has only a few counts. CDR3: CASSLEVAATYEQYF. The CDR3 nucleotides are TGCGCCAGCAGCTTGGAAGTAGCGGCAACCTACGAGCAGTACTTC. This sequence joins TRBV5-1 and TRBJ2-7, with a tentative D call TRBD2 (6 bases). V lost 0 bases, J lost 2 bases, and 12 bases lay in between. The CDR3 loop spans 15 amino acids. The germline V gene has CDR1 SGHRS and CDR2 YFSETQ.

The chain uses TRBV5-1 and TRBJ2-5, with D hard to call. V lost 4 bases and J 4 bases, leaving 8 bases between the germline ends. Looked up from germline, CDR1 is SGHRS and CDR2 is YFSETQ. The CDR3 totals 12 residues. CDR3 residues: CASSSDLETQYF. Written as DNA, the CDR3 is TGCGCCAGCAGCAGTGATCTAGAGACCCAGTACTTC.

This chain connects TRBV9 to TRBJ1-2; 7 positions agree with TRBD1. V shed 2 bases and J 4 bases; nucleotides not matched to a gene: 8. The germline gives CDR1 SGDLS, CDR2 YYNGEE. The CDR3 extends over 15 amino acids. The CDR3 is CASSVEPGQTYGYTF. CDR3 bases: TGTGCCAGCAGCGTGGAACCGGGACAGACCTATGGCTACACCTTC.

This clone was observed a handful of times. The gene calls are TRBV5-1 and TRBJ2-3; D is uncertain. Trimming removed 2 bases from V and 0 bases from J, with 7 bases in between. Germline CDR1 and CDR2: SGHRS and YFSETQ. The CDR3 spans 14 residues. CDR3 DNA: TGCGCCAGCAGCTTCGCCGATAGCACAGATACGCAGTATTTT. It yields the protein CASSFADSTDTQYF.

The genes are TRBV6-5 and TRBJ2-7; TRBD2 matches at 9 bases. After removal of 8 bases from V and 4 bases from J, the junction contained 9 bases not matched to a gene. The CDR3 consists of 14 residues. Germline values: CDR1 MNHEY, CDR2 SVGAGI. CDR3 coding DNA: TGTGCCAGCGGTTGGGCAGCGGGGGGTTACGAGCAGTACTTC. Protein: CASGWAAGGYEQYF.

V gene TRBV6-5 combines with J gene TRBJ2-2; a weak D match, TRBD2 (5 bases). Germline V lookup: CDR1 MNHEY, CDR2 SVGAGI. The CDR3 extends over 15 amino acids. Trimming took off 5 bases at V and 2 bases at J, with 12 bases between the two ends. The CDR3 nucleotides are TGTGCCAGCAGTCCGGGATCCTTAAACACCGGGGAGCTGTTTTTT. Protein: CASSPGSLNTGELFF.

In this sample, this clone turned up a few times. Other DNA sequences in the sample encode the same CDR3. The rearrangement links TRBV7-2 to TRBJ2-5; 14 positions agree with TRBD2. The DNA end lines up better with TRBJ2-7; the J call may be wrong. The CDR3 loop spans 16 amino acids. The germline CDR1 and CDR2 sequences are SGHTA and FQGNSA. The CDR3 loop reads CASSSRTSGGRYEQYF. Here the CDR3 DNA reads TGTGCCAGCAGCTCAAGGACTAGCGGGGGGAGATACGAGCAGTACTTC.

This clone turned up a few times. This chain links TRBV4-3 with TRBJ2-2, with 7 bases fitting TRBD1. The CDR3 totals 17 residues. The ends lost 4 bases at V and 3 bases at J; junction bases unmatched: 11. Per germline, CDR1 LGHNA and CDR2 YSLEER. The CDR3 DNA sequence: TGCGCCAGCAGCCGGGGCGACAGGGCCCAGGACACCGGGGAGCTGTTTTTT. It encodes CASSRGDRAQDTGELFF.

The rearrangement joins TRBV11-2 to TRBJ1-6; D not certain. The V gene's germline CDR1 is SGHAT and CDR2 FQNNGV. The CDR3 is made up of 14 amino acids. Trimming shortened V by 5 bases and J by 8 bases, and 13 bases separated the two germline ends. CDR3 sequence: CASSPSIADSPLHF. The CDR3 coding sequence is TGTGCCAGCAGCCCCAGTATTGCGGATTCACCCCTCCACTTT.

The chain is built from TRBV7-2 and TRBJ1-2, with 10 positions matching TRBD1. Losses at the gene ends were 5 bases for V and 4 bases for J; bases not matched to a gene: 4. Germline lookup yields CDR1 SGHTA and CDR2 FQGNSA. CDR3 length: 14 residues. The CDR3, as DNA: TGTGCCAGCAGCCCGGGACAGGGGCGCTATGGCTACACCTTC. Translation: CASSPGQGRYGYTF.

The rearrangement links TRBV30 to TRBJ2-4; D gene ambiguous. The germline gives CDR1 GTSNPN, CDR2 SVGIG (reference sequence). Deletions cut 0 bases from V and 0 bases from J, with 6 bases between. CDR3 size: 14 residues. CDR3 nucleotides: TGTGCCTGGAGTGTGGATATAGCCAAAAACATTCAGTACTTC. It codes for CAWSVDIAKNIQYF. Supplemented by reference TRBV30 and TRBJ2-4, the full variable domain reads SQTIHQWPATLVQPVGSPLSLECTVEGTSNPNLYWYRQAAGRGLQLLFYSVGIGQISSEVPQNLSASRPQDRQFILSSKKLLLSDSGFYLCAWSVDIAKNIQYFGAGTRLSVL.

The rearrangement links TRBV5-1 to TRBJ1-1, with D unclear. This CDR3 has 13 residues. Germline assignment: CDR1 SGHRS and CDR2 YFSETQ. With 5 bases removed from V and 1 base from J, the gap between germline ends came to 9 bases. This chain's CDR3 is CASRAGENTEAFF. CDR3 nucleotide sequence: TGCGCCAGCAGGGCAGGTGAGAACACTGAAGCTTTCTTT.

For this clone: Different DNA sequences within this sample yield the same CDR3. The chain is built from TRBV4-1 and TRBJ1-1, with D possibly being TRBD1 (5 bases). This CDR3 has 14 residues. CDR1 and CDR2 (germline): MGHRA, YSYEKL. Trimming left V 4 bases short and J 0 bases short, with 9 bases between. The CDR3 region is CASSLRQMNTEAFF. Here the CDR3 DNA reads TGCGCCAGCAGCCTAAGACAGATGAACACTGAAGCTTTCTTT.

This rearrangement joins TRBV25-1 to TRBJ1-5; 9 bases line up with TRBD1. The J segment lost 9 bases and the V segment lost 5 bases, leaving 11 bases of the junction unmatched. This CDR3 is built from 15 residues. Germline V gene sequence: CDR1 MGHDK, CDR2 SYGVNS. The CDR3 loop reads CASSPSDRGGWPQHF. The DNA of the CDR3 is TGTGCCAGCAGTCCTTCGGACAGGGGAGGTTGGCCCCAGCATTTT. Variable domain in full (rest from reference TRBV25-1 and TRBJ1-5): EADIYQTPRYLVIGTGKKITLECSQTMGHDKMYWYQQDPGMELHLIHYSYGVNSTEKGDLSSESTVSRIRTEHFPLTLESARPSHTSQYLCASSPSDRGGWPQHFGDGTRLSIL.